The clone carrying this T cell receptor beta chain showed up many times. The antigen remains undetermined. Absence of ophthalmopathy progression within 18 months defined stable Graves' hyperthyroidism. These patients, aged 18 to 65, had recently diagnosed hyperthyroidism lasting under 2 months. The study excluded patients with uncontrolled infection, other autoimmune disease, pregnancy or lactation. The sample originates from a study of T cells in Graves' hyperthyroidism and ophthalmopathy. Researchers amplified the TCR beta CDR3 regions from RNA transcripts. HTBI primers were used for first-round RT-PCR of the TCR CDR3. TCRdb used MiXCR to reprocess the multiplex PCR reads, holding one entry per CDR3 protein. The repertoire holds roughly 330,000 distinct CDR3 sequences, with about 15% as singletons. Broader study findings: Patients with ophthalmopathy were separated from those with stable hyperthyroidism by a 13 V-J model.

The TCR was taken from a man in his thirties or forties with Graves' hyperthyroidism. The sequenced material came from blood.

The CDR3 bases are TGCAGTGCTAGTGCCGAGACAGGGATCAATGAGCAGTTCTTC. It encodes CSASAETGINEQFF. The J gene is TRBJ2-1, the V gene TRBV20-1; the match to TRBD1 covers 7 bases. The CDR3 is made up of 14 amino acids. Germline V lookup: CDR1 DFQATT, CDR2 SNEGSKA (reference sequence). Losses at the gene ends were 3 bases for V and 6 bases for J; bases not matched to a gene: 8.